The 26 T cell receptor beta chains below all came from one sample that was sequenced in a study of T cell changes during pregnancy in multiple sclerosis. Produced via immunoSEQ multiplex PCR; TCRdb's table is partial and in-frame only. The sample has 55,000 to 85,000 clones, around 94% seen once. This sample comprised peripheral blood, obtained in the third trimester of pregnancy. The receptors here all came from a female donor with multiple sclerosis, enrolled in a pregnancy study.

V is TRBV7-6 and J is TRBJ2-1, with 10 bases matching TRBD2. Losses at the gene ends were 6 bases for V and 0 bases for J; bases not matched to a gene: 5. CDR1 SGHVS and CDR2 FNYEAQ come from the germline V gene. This CDR3 comprises 16 residues. The CDR3 spells CASRDPSGGSYNEQFF. Written as DNA, the CDR3 is TGTGCCAGCAGGGATCCTAGCGGGGGCTCCTACAATGAGCAGTTCTTC. Using reference TRBV7-6 and TRBJ2-1 for the parts outside the CDR3, the full variable domain is GAGVSQSPRYKVTKRGQDVALRCDPISGHVSLYWYRQALGQGPEFLTYFNYEAQQDKSGLPNDRFSAERPEGSISTLTIQRTEQRDSAMYRCASRDPSGGSYNEQFFGPGTRLTVL.

This clone has just one count. The chain uses TRBV5-4 and TRBJ2-7; the D gene is possibly TRBD2 (6 bases). Trimming pared 6 bases from V and 2 bases from J, leaving 15 bases between. Germline lookup yields CDR1 SGHNT and CDR2 YYREEE (reference sequence). The CDR3 runs 14 residues. In DNA form, the CDR3 reads TGTGCCAGCACGAGGATCGGGAGTGCCTACGAGCAGTACTTC. It specifies CASTRIGSAYEQYF. Using reference TRBV5-4 and TRBJ2-7 for the parts outside the CDR3, the full variable domain is ETGVTQSPTHLIKTRGQQVTLRCSSQSGHNTVSWYQQALGQGPQFIFQYYREEENGRGNFPPRFSGLQFPNYSSELNVNALELDDSALYLCASTRIGSAYEQYFGPGTRLTVT.

The V and J genes are TRBV14 and TRBJ1-3; TRBD1 matches at 7 bases. Germline values: CDR1 SGHDN, CDR2 FVKESK. Trimming cost V 4 bases and J 2 bases; bases outside gene matches: 8. This CDR3 spans 16 amino acids. The DNA of the CDR3 is TGTGCCAGCAGCCTACGACAGGGAGAACCTGGAAACACCATATATTTT. Translating it yields CASSLRQGEPGNTIYF.

The chain has TRBV5-1 and TRBJ1-4; perhaps TRBD1 as D (5 bases). The CDR3 is 14 residues long. The germline V and J ends were trimmed by 4 bases and 2 bases, with 9 bases remaining between them. CDR1 and CDR2 (germline): SGHRS, YFSETQ. DNA for the CDR3: TGCGCCAGCAGCGCGGGACGGACTAATGAAAAACTGTTTTTT. Its translation: CASSAGRTNEKLFF.

This clone showed up just once. V usage is TRBV7-9 and J usage is TRBJ2-7; TRBD2 is a possible D gene (5 bases). The CDR3 totals 13 residues. Germline CDR1 reads SEHNR; CDR2 reads FQNEAQ (reference sequence). Trimming stripped 6 bases from V and 5 bases from J, with 14 bases between. This CDR3 is CASSRDNENEQYF. The CDR3 nucleotides are TGTGCCAGCAGTCGGGATAACGAGAACGAGCAGTACTTC.

The chain couples TRBV10-3 to TRBJ1-5, with no clear D. Trimming took 4 bases from V and 0 from J, leaving 13 bases between them. CDR1 is ENHRY, CDR2 SYGVKD, per germline. The CDR3 loop spans 16 amino acids. The CDR3 protein is CAISARTGDSNQPQHF. CDR3 DNA: TGTGCCATCAGTGCCCGGACTGGGGATAGCAATCAGCCCCAGCATTTT.

The rearrangement uses TRBV5-6 and TRBJ2-7; 10 bases map to TRBD1. Losses at the gene ends were 4 bases for V and 3 bases for J; bases not matched to a gene: 10. Germline-derived CDR1 and CDR2 are SGHDT and YYEEEE. The CDR3 consists of 16 residues. CDR3 residues: CASSRKGQGRYYEQYF. CDR3 in DNA: TGTGCCAGCAGCCGCAAGGGACAGGGGCGCTACTACGAGCAGTACTTC.

The genes are TRBV18 and TRBJ2-3; 7 bases line up with TRBD2. After removal of 2 bases from V and 2 bases from J, the junction contained 7 bases not matched to a gene. The CDR3 has 16 amino acids. The germline gives CDR1 KGHSH, CDR2 LQKENI. CDR3 protein: CASSPGGLAATDTQYF. The CDR3 bases are TGTGCCAGCTCACCAGGCGGGCTAGCGGCCACAGATACGCAGTATTTT.

The chain joins TRBV19 to TRBJ1-1; 10 bases align to TRBD1. From germline, CDR1 is LNHDA and CDR2 SQIVND (reference sequence). The CDR3 is made up of 15 amino acids. The J segment lost 5 bases and the V segment lost 5 bases, leaving 8 bases of the junction unmatched. The CDR3 loop is CASSAWTGGNTEAFF. In nucleotides, the CDR3 is TGTGCCAGTAGTGCCTGGACAGGGGGAAATACTGAAGCTTTCTTT.

The chain uses TRBV4-3 and TRBJ2-3, with 8 bases lining up with TRBD2. Per germline, CDR1 LGHNA and CDR2 YSLEER. This CDR3 comprises 18 residues. V gave up 3 bases and J gave up 0 bases; unmatched junction bases: 11. CDR3 residues: CASSHLIPAGGSTDTQYF. For the CDR3, the DNA is TGCGCCAGCAGCCACCTAATCCCCGCGGGGGGCAGCACAGATACGCAGTATTTT.

The chain is built from TRBV7-3 and TRBJ1-1; D unclear. Germline values: CDR1 SGHTA, CDR2 FQGTGA. V was cut by 5 bases and J by 8 bases, with 15 bases left in between. CDR3 length: 13 amino acids. The CDR3 bases are TGTGCCAGCAGCCCCCCCGGACTGAGGGAAGCTTTCTTT. This translates into CASSPPGLREAFF.

The table lists this clone with a count of one. V usage is TRBV30 and J usage is TRBJ1-2; TRBD1 is a possible D gene (6 bases). Deletions cut 3 bases from V and 8 bases from J, with 13 bases between. There are 12 residues in the CDR3. Germline values: CDR1 GTSNPN, CDR2 SVGIG (reference sequence). CDR3 residues: CAWSQNREGYTF. For the CDR3, the DNA is TGTGCCTGGAGCCAAAACAGGGAGGGCTACACCTTC.

The gene calls are TRBV4-3 and TRBJ2-7, with 11 bases lining up with TRBD1. Trimming took 0 bases from V and 3 from J; bases not matched to a gene: 4. In germline, CDR1 is LGHNA, CDR2 YSLEER. The CDR3 is 16 residues long. DNA for the CDR3: TGCGCCAGCAGCCAAGAGTCCGGGACAGGGGGCTACGAGCAGTACTTC. The encoded protein is CASSQESGTGGYEQYF.

V and J are TRBV4-2 and TRBJ2-1, with 8 bases that match TRBD2. The V and J ends lost 8 bases and 3 bases, in that order; junction bases with no gene match: 6. Per germline, CDR1 LGHNA and CDR2 YNFKEQ. The CDR3 contains 14 residues. Written as DNA, the CDR3 is TGTGCCAGCGCGGGAGCGGGGGTCTACAATGAGCAGTTCTTC. This gives the protein CASAGAGVYNEQFF.

The rearrangement uses TRBV7-7 and TRBJ2-3; 9 nucleotides line up with TRBD1. The CDR3 extends over 15 amino acids. The junction had 11 bases not matched to a gene; V was cut back by 5 bases and J by 8 bases. Germline V gene data show CDR1 as SSHAT and CDR2 as FNYEAQ (reference sequence). The CDR3 loop is CASSPARTGDTTQYF. The CDR3 DNA reads TGTGCCAGCAGCCCGGCCCGGACAGGGGACACTACGCAGTATTTT.

The table lists this clone with a count of one. The chain carries TRBV19 and TRBJ1-5; TRBD1 matches 7 bases. Looked up from germline, CDR1 is LNHDA and CDR2 is SQIVND (reference sequence). Unmatched junction bases numbered 5, after V lost 2 bases and J lost 4 bases. The CDR3 covers 15 residues. The CDR3 nucleotides are TGTGCCAGTAGTATAAGACAGGGATCGAATCAGCCCCAGCATTTT. This sequence encodes CASSIRQGSNQPQHF.

In nucleotides, the CDR3 is TGTGCCAGCAGCCGACAGGGGAACTATGGCTACACCTTC. Encoded protein: CASSRQGNYGYTF. The chain recombines TRBV5-4 with TRBJ1-2, with TRBD1 matching over 8 bases. This CDR3 is 13 amino acids long. With 4 bases clipped from V and 2 bases from J, the junction kept 1 base outside the gene matches. Germline V CDR1 and CDR2: SGHNT, YYREEE (reference sequence). The variable domain in full, with the rest retrieved from reference TRBV5-4 and TRBJ1-2, is ETGVTQSPTHLIKTRGQQVTLRCSSQSGHNTVSWYQQALGQGPQFIFQYYREEENGRGNFPPRFSGLQFPNYSSELNVNALELDDSALYLCASSRQGNYGYTFGSGTRLTVV.

The J gene is TRBJ1-5, the V gene TRBV10-3, with a weak D call TRBD1 (5 bases). The V and J ends lost 0 bases and 4 bases respectively, with 16 bases between them. The germline V gene has CDR1 ENHRY and CDR2 SYGVKD. CDR3 length: 17 residues. The CDR3 protein is CAISESGDSLVNQPQHF. The CDR3 DNA follows: TGTGCCATCAGTGAGTCGGGCGACAGTTTAGTTAATCAGCCCCAGCATTTT.

The gene calls are TRBV5-6 and TRBJ2-1; D not resolved. The germline CDR1 and CDR2 sequences are SGHDT and YYEEEE. Between the trimmed V and J ends, which lost 2 bases and 10 bases, there was a span of 7 bases. The CDR3 is made up of 11 amino acids. Here the CDR3 DNA reads TGTGCCAGCAGCTTACAGATGGAGCAGTTCTTC. This translates into CASSLQMEQFF.

This clone was observed a few times. The V call is TRBV2, the J call TRBJ1-1; D is undetermined. This CDR3 region has 12 residues. Germline V gene sequence: CDR1 SNHLY, CDR2 FYNNEI. The V end was cut by 5 bases, the J end by 1 base, with 5 bases between. CDR3 nucleotide sequence: TGTGCCAGCAGTCCGAGGAACACTGAAGCTTTCTTT. This sequence encodes CASSPRNTEAFF. The full variable domain, completed using reference TRBV2 and TRBJ1-1, is EPEVTQTPSHQVTQMGQEVILRCVPISNHLYFYWYRQILGQKVEFLVSFYNNEISEKSEIFDDQFSVERPDGSNFTLKIRSTKLEDSAMYFCASSPRNTEAFFGQGTRLTVV.

V is TRBV9 and J is TRBJ2-3; TRBD1 might be the D (5 bases). V shed 0 bases and J shed 2 bases, with 10 bases lying between them. Germline-derived CDR1 and CDR2 are SGDLS and YYNGEE. This CDR3 is built from 15 residues. CDR3 sequence (DNA): TGTGCCAGCAGCGTAGGCAGGGCGGACACAGATACGCAGTATTTT. Amino acid sequence: CASSVGRADTDTQYF.

This chain links TRBV4-3 with TRBJ1-2; the D gene is possibly TRBD1 (5 bases). The germline gives CDR1 LGHNA, CDR2 YSLEER. CDR3 length: 14 amino acids. The V end lost 3 bases, the J end lost 5 bases, and 13 bases lay between the germline ends. The CDR3 loop reads CASSQRTPLYGYTF. CDR3 in DNA: TGCGCCAGCAGCCAGCGGACACCTCTTTATGGCTACACCTTC.

As concerns this clone: A read error may account for a junction end that differs from germline. The V and J genes are TRBV29-1 and TRBJ2-7, with D unclear. CDR3 length: 11 amino acids. Germline V lookup: CDR1 SQVTM, CDR2 ANQGSEA. The CDR3 sequence: CSVAAEWEQYF. The CDR3 bases are TGCAGTGTTGCCGCGGAGTGGGAGCAGTACTTC.

The chain has TRBV27 and TRBJ1-2, with D unclear. Germline V gives CDR1 MNHEY, CDR2 SMNVEV (reference sequence). Trimming shortened V by 6 bases and J by 8 bases, and 19 bases separated the two germline ends. This CDR3 has 14 residues. The CDR3 region is CASRAIGPEGGYTF. The CDR3 DNA follows: TGTGCCAGCAGGGCAATCGGGCCCGAGGGAGGCTACACCTTC.

The chain combines TRBV4-2 with TRBJ1-1; possibly TRBD1 for D (6 bases). This CDR3 has 13 amino acids. The germline CDR1 and CDR2 sequences are LGHNA and YNFKEQ. With 4 bases removed from V and 5 bases from J, the gap between germline ends came to 11 bases. DNA for the CDR3: TGTGCCAGCAGCCCCTCAGGGGAGACTGAAGCTTTCTTT. Protein sequence: CASSPSGETEAFF.

With respect to this clone: An end of the junction does not agree with germline; a read error may underlie this. The gene calls are TRBV11-3 and TRBJ1-2; D gene unclear. This CDR3 region has 12 residues. CDR1 SGHNT and CDR2 YENEEA come from the germline V gene. Here the CDR3 DNA reads TGTGCCAGCAGCTTAGTAACTCTAGCCGGCTCCTTC. This encodes CASSLVTLAGSF.